This T cell receptor beta chain was identified during a study of blood T cells in healthy people across ages. At least ten counts were recorded for this clonotype. The antigen is not known. The use of a sample-barcoded 5' primer and a J-beta primer mix characterized a second PCR of roughly 7 to 11 cycles. Each sample provided no less than 2.5 million CDR3-containing paired-end reads. A single record per CDR3 protein comes from TCRdb applying MiXCR to the 5' RACE reads. The sample contains 850,000 or so distinct CDR3 sequences, around 28% of which appear only once. V was cut by 2 bases and J by 3 bases, with 8 bases left in between. The CDR3 length is 14 residues. Germline V gives CDR1 SGHVS, CDR2 FNYEAQ. Overall study results and limits: Expanded clonotype changes were possibly confounded by unknown donor CMV status. There were more naive CD4+ cells and higher diversity in long-lived donors than in aged donors.

Sequencing was carried out using blood. The genes are TRBV7-6 and TRBJ2-1, with a weak D call TRBD1 (6 bases). This sequence originates from a woman older than 75 in good health. In DNA, the CDR3 is TGTGCCAGCAGCTTATGGACAGACTACAATGAGCAGTTCTTC. This sequence encodes CASSLWTDYNEQFF.